These 5 T cell receptor beta chains were sequenced from one sample in a study of spatial heterogeneity in lung cancer. The time point was: sample taken at primary tumor resection. Whole RNA from tumor, nontumor lung or frozen PBMC was sequenced unsorted. A single record per CDR3 protein comes from TCRdb applying MiXCR to the 5' RACE reads. This table has about 85,000 distinct CDR3 sequences, 15% to 20% appearing once. The sample in question was PBMCs, obtained at surgery. These receptors were collected from a male donor with early-stage non-small cell lung cancer.

The genes are TRBV3-1 and TRBJ2-7; a possible D gene is TRBD2 (7 bases). V dropped 4 bases and J dropped 11 bases, with 18 bases sitting between them. Germline values: CDR1 LGHDT, CDR2 YNNKEL (reference sequence). This CDR3 comprises 13 residues. The CDR3 spells CASSPRGPPTKYF. CDR3 in DNA: TGTGCCAGCAGCCCGCGGGGGCCGCCTACGAAGTACTTC.

There are a few counts of this clonotype. The chain employs TRBV3-1 and TRBJ1-4; TRBD1 might be the D (5 bases). Germline-derived CDR1 and CDR2 are LGHDT and YNNKEL (reference sequence). V shed 4 bases and J shed 0 bases, with 9 bases lying between them. This CDR3 is 15 amino acids long. The CDR3 DNA sequence: TGTGCCAGCAGCCGAGGACAAGCAACTAATGAAAAACTGTTTTTT. This translates into CASSRGQATNEKLFF.

This clonotype was counted at least ten times. V is TRBV12-3 or TRBV12-4 and J is TRBJ2-7; D uncertain. This CDR3 contains 13 residues. V lost 5 bases, J lost 5 bases, and 13 bases lay in between. Written as DNA, the CDR3 is TGTGCCAGCAGTAGCCGACCGGCCCACGAGCAGTACTTC. It codes for CASSSRPAHEQYF.

This clonotype turned up a few times. The J gene is TRBJ2-7, the V gene TRBV18; D call uncertain. Deletions cut 2 bases from V and 6 bases from J, with 14 bases between. This CDR3 spans 14 amino acids. Looked up from germline, CDR1 is KGHSH and CDR2 is LQKENI. DNA for the CDR3: TGTGCCAGCTCACCAAAGGGAAGTGATAGCGAGCAGTACTTC. Its protein product is CASSPKGSDSEQYF.

There are many counts of this clonotype. V usage is TRBV6-5 and J usage is TRBJ1-1; 8 bases map to TRBD1. Germline values: CDR1 MNHEY, CDR2 SVGAGI. After removal of 6 bases from V and 1 base from J, the junction contained 7 bases not matched to a gene. This CDR3 contains 15 residues. CDR3 nucleotide sequence: TGTGCCAGCAGAACCCCCGGGACAGGGAACACTGAAGCTTTCTTT. This gives the protein CASRTPGTGNTEAFF.